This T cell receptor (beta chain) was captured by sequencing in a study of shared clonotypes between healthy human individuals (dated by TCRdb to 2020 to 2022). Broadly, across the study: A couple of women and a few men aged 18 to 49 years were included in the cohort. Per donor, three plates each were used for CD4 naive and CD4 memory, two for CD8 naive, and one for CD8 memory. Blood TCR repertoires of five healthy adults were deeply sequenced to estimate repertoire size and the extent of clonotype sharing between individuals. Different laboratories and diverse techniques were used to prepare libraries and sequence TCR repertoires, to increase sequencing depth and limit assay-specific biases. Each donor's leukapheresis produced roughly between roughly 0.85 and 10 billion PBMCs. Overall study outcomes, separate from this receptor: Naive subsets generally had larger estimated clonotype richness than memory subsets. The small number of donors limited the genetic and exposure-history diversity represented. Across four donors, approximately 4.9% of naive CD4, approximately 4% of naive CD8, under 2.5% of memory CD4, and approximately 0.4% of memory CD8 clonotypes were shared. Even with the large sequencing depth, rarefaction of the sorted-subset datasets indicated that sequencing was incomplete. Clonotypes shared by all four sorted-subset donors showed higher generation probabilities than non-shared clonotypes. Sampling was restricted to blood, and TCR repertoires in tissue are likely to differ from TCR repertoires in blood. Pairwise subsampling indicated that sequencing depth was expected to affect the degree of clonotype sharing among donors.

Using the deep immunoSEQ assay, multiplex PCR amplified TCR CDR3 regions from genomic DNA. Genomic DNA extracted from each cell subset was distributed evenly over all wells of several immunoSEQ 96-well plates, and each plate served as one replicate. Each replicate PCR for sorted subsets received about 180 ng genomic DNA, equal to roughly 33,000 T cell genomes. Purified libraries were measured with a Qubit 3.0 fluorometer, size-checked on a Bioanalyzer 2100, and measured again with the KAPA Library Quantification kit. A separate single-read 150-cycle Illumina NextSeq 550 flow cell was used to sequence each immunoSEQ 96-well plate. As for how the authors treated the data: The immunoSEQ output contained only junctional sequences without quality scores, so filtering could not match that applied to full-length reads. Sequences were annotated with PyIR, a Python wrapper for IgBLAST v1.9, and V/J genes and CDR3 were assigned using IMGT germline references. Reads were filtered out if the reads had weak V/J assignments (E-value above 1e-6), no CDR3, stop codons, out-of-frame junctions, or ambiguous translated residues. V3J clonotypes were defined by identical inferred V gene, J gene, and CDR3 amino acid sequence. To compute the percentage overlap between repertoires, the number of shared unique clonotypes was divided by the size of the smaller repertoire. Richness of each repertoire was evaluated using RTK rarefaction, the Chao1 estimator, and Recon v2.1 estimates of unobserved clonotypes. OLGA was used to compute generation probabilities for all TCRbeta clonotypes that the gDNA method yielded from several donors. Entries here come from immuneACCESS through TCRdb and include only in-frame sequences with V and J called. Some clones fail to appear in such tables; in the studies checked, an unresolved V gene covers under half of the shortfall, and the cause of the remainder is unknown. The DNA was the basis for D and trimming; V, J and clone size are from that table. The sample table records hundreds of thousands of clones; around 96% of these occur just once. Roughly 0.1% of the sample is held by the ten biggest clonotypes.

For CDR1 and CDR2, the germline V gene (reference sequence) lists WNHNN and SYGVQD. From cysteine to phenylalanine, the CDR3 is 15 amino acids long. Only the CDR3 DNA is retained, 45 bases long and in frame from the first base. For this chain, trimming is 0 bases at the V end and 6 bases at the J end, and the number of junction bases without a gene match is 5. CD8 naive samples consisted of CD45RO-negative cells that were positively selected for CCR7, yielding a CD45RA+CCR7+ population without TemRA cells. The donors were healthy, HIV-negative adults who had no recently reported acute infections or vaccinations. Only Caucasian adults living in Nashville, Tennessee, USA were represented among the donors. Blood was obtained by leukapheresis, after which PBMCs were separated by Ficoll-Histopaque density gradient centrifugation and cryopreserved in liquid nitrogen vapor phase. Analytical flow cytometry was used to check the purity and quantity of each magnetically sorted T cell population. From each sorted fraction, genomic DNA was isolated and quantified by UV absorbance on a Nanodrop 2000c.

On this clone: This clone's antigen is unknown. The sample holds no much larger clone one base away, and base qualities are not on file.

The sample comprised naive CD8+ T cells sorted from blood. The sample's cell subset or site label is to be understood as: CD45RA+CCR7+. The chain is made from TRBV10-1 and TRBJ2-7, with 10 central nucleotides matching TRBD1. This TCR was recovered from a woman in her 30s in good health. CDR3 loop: CASSESGTGVSEQYF. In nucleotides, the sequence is TGCGCCAGCAGTGAGTCCGGGACAGGGGTCTCCGAGCAGTACTTC.